This TCR beta chain was observed in a study of T and B cells in COVID-19 patients. By its share, this clonotype is medium-sized. Multiplex PCR with BIOMED2 TRB-A/B primer pools amplified TRB rearrangements. Each CDR3 protein gets one entry after TCRdb re-called the multiplex PCR reads with MiXCR. In the table there are more than 9,500 distinct CDR3 sequences, roughly 30% of which are singletons. The CDR3 sequence is 15 residues long. CDR1 and CDR2 from the germline V gene are MNHEY and SMNVEV (reference sequence). V dropped 4 bases and J dropped 2; count of bases not matched to a gene: 7. TRB was amplified from around 250-500 ng of blood genomic DNA.

The source of this sequence is a human donor who had recovered from COVID-19. The chain combines TRBV27 with TRBJ2-7; 8 nucleotides match TRBD2. The specimen sequenced was blood. The CDR3 DNA reads TGTGCCAGCAGTTCCGCCGGGACTAGAACCTACGAGCAGTACTTC. Translating it yields CASSSAGTRTYEQYF.